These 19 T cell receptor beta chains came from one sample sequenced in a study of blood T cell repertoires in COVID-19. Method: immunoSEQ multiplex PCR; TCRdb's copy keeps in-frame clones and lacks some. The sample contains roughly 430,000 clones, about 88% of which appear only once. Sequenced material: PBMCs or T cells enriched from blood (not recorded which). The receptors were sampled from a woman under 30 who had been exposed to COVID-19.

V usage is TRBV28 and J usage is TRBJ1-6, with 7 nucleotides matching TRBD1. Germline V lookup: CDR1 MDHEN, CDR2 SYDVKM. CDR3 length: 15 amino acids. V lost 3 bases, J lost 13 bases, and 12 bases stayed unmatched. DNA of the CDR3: TGTGCCAGCAGTTTCCCCAGACAGGGTGGGTCCCCCCTCCACTTT. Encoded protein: CASSFPRQGGSPLHF. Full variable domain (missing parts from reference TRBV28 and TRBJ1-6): DVKVTQSSRYLVKRTGEKVFLECVQDMDHENMFWYRQDPGLGLRLIYFSYDVKMKEKGDIPEGYSVSREKKERFSLILESASTNQTSMYLCASSFPRQGGSPLHFGNGTRLTVT.

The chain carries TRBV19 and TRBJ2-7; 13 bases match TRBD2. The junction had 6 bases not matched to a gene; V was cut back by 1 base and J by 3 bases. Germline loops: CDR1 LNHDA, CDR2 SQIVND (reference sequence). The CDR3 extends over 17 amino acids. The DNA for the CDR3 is TGTGCCAGTAGTATAGGGACTAGCGGGAGTTGGCACTACGAGCAGTACTTC. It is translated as CASSIGTSGSWHYEQYF.

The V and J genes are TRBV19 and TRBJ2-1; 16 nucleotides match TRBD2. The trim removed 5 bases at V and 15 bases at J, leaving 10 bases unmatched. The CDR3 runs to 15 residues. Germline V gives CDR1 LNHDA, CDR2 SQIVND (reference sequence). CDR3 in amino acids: CASSPGLAGGLGWFF. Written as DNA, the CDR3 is TGTGCCAGTAGTCCGGGACTAGCGGGGGGGCTTGGTTGGTTCTTC.

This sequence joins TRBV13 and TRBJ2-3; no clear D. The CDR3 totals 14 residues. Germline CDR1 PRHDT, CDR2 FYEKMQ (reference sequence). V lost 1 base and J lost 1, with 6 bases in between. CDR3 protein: CASSLAGGTDTQYF. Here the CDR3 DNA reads TGTGCCAGCAGCTTAGCAGGCGGCACAGATACGCAGTATTTT. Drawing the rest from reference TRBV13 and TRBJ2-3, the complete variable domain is AAGVIQSPRHLIKEKRETATLKCYPIPRHDTVYWYQQGPGQDPQFLISFYEKMQSDKGSIPDRFSAQQFSDYHSELNMSSLELGDSALYFCASSLAGGTDTQYFGPGTRLTVL.

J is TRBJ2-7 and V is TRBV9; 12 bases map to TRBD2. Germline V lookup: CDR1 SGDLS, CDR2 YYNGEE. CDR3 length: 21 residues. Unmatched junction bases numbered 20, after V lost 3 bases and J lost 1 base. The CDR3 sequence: CASSASPTSGSVIGGSYEQYF. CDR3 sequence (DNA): TGTGCCAGCAGCGCCTCACCGACTAGCGGGAGTGTTATTGGTGGATCCTACGAGCAGTACTTC.

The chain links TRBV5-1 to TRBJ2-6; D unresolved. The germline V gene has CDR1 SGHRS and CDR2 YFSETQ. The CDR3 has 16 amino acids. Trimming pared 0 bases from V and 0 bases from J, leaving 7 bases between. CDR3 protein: CASSLVASSGANVLTF. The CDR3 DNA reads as TGCGCCAGCAGCTTGGTTGCCAGCTCTGGGGCCAACGTCCTGACTTTC.

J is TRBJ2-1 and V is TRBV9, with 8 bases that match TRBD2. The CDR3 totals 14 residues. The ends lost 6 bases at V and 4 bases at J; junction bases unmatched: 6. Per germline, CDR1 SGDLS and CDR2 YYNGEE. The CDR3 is CASTGGVGYNEQFF. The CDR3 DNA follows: TGTGCCAGCACCGGGGGGGTAGGGTACAATGAGCAGTTCTTC.

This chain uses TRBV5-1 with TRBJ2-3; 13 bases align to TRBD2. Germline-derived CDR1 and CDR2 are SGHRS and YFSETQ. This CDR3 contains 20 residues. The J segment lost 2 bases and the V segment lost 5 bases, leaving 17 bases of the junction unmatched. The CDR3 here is CASSTGLAGPKLEITDTQYF. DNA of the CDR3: TGCGCCAGCAGTACGGGACTAGCGGGACCTAAACTGGAGATCACAGATACGCAGTATTTT.

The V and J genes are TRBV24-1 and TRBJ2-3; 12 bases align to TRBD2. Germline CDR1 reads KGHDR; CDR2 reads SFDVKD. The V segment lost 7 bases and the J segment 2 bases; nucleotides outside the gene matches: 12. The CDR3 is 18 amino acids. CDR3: CATSRASSGRGDTDTQYF. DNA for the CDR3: TGTGCCACCAGCCGTGCGTCTAGCGGGAGGGGGGACACAGATACGCAGTATTTT.

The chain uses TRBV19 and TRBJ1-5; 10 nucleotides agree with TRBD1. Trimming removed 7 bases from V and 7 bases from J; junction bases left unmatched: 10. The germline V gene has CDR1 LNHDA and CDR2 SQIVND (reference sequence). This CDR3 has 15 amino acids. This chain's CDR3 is CASTDSGQGTQPQHF. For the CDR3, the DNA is TGTGCCAGTACCGACTCGGGACAGGGGACGCAGCCCCAGCATTTT.

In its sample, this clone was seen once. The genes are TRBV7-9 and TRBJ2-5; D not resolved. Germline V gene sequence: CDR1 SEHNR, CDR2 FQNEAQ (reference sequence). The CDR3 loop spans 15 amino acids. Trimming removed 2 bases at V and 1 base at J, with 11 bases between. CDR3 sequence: CASSLPSDRQETQYF. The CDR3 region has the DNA TGTGCCAGCAGCTTACCGAGCGACCGCCAAGAGACCCAGTACTTC.

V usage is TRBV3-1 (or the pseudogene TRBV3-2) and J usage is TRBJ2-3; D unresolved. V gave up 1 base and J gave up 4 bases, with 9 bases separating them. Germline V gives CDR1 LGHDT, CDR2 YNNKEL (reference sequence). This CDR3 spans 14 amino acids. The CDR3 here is CASSQGLVSDTQYF. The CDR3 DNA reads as TGTGCCAGCAGCCAAGGATTAGTATCAGATACGCAGTATTTT.

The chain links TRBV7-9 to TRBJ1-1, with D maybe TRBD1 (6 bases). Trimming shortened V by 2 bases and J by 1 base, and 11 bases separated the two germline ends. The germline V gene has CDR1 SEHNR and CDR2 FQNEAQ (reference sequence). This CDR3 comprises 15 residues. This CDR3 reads CASSLSGVANTEAFF. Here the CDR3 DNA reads TGTGCCAGCAGCTTATCAGGGGTGGCGAACACTGAAGCTTTCTTT.

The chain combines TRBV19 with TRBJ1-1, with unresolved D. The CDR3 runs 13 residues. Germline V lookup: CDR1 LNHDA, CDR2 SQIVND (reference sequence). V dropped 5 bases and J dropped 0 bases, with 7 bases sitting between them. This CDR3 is CASSFVLNTEAFF. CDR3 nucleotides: TGTGCCAGTAGTTTTGTCTTGAACACTGAAGCTTTCTTT.

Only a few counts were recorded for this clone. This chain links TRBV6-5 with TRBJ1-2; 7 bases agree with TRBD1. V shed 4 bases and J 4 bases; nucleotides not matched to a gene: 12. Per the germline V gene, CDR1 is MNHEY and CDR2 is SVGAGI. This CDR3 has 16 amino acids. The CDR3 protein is CASSFLSGQDSYGYTF. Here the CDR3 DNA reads TGTGCCAGCAGTTTCCTATCAGGACAGGACTCCTATGGCTACACCTTC.

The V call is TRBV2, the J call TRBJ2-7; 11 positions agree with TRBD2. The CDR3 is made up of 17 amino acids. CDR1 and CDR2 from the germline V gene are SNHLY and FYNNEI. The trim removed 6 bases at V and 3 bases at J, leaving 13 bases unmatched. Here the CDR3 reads CASSRWGTSGGYYEQYF. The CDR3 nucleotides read TGTGCCAGCAGCCGCTGGGGCACTAGCGGGGGATACTACGAGCAGTACTTC.

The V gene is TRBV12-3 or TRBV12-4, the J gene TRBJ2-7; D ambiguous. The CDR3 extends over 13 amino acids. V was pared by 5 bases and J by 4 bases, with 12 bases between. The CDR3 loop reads CASSPISLYEQYF. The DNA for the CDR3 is TGTGCCAGCAGTCCTATCTCACTATACGAGCAGTACTTC.

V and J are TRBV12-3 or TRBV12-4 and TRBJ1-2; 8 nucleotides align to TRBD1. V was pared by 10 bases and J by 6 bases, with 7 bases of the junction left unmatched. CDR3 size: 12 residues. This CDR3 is CATQSGGDGYTF. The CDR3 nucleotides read TGTGCCACCCAATCAGGGGGCGATGGCTACACCTTC.

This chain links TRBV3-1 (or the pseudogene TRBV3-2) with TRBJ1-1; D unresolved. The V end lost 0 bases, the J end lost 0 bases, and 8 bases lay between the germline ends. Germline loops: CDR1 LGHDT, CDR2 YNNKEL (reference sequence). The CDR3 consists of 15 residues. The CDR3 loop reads CASSQEEEVNTEAFF. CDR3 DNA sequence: TGTGCCAGCAGCCAAGAGGAGGAGGTGAACACTGAAGCTTTCTTT.